Following are 8 T cell receptor beta chains from one sample sequenced in a study of cytomegalovirus exposure and HLA in healthy donors (dated by TCRdb to about 2017). Library creation used the immunoSEQ multiplex PCR assay. For the multiplex PCR, a mixture combining 60 forward primers for TCR Vbeta segments and 13 reverse primers for TCR Jbeta segments was used. The table was pulled from immuneACCESS by TCRdb, which kept in-frame rearrangements only. Such tables lose some clones; where checked, under half of the loss comes from unresolved V genes, and the rest has no known cause. In this sample the table shows 150,000 to 190,000 clones, approximately 85% of which occur a single time. The ten largest clones add up to more than 2% of the sample. The source material was PBMCs. These receptors all come from a woman aged 18-29 years in good health and CMV-seronegative.

This chain uses TRBV7-2 with TRBJ2-7; TRBD2 might be the D (6 bases). This CDR3 is 15 amino acids long. V shed 5 bases and J shed 3 bases, with 17 bases lying between them. Germline loops: CDR1 SGHTA, CDR2 FQGNSA. The CDR3 bases are TGTGCCAGCAGCACCAGGAGGGGTAAGAGCTACGAGCAGTACTTC. This sequence encodes CASSTRRGKSYEQYF.

The chain joins TRBV9 to TRBJ2-1, with D unresolved. V lost 1 base and J 9 bases, leaving 14 bases between the germline ends. The germline V gene encodes CDR1 SGDLS and CDR2 YYNGEE. The CDR3 totals 14 residues. The CDR3 DNA reads as TGTGCCAGCAGCGTATCGACATCTTCCGGTGAGCAGTTCTTC. Its translation is CASSVSTSSGEQFF.

The sample holds a few counts of this clone. The chain is built from TRBV19 and TRBJ1-2; D gene ambiguous. Germline V gene lookup returns CDR1 LNHDA and CDR2 SQIVND (reference sequence). V lost 3 bases, J lost 8 bases, and 10 bases lay in between. The CDR3 is made up of 12 amino acids. Here the CDR3 DNA reads TGTGCCAGTAGTATGACCGCGGGGGGCTACACCTTC. Translation: CASSMTAGGYTF. Drawing the rest from reference TRBV19 and TRBJ1-2, the complete variable domain is DGGITQSPKYLFRKEGQNVTLSCEQNLNHDAMYWYRQDPGQGLRLIYYSQIVNDFQKGDIAEGYSVSREKKESFPLTVTSAQKNPTAFYLCASSMTAGGYTFGSGTRLTVV.

The chain has TRBV4-3 and TRBJ2-7; D might be TRBD2 (7 bases). Trimming pared 0 bases from V and 3 bases from J, leaving 18 bases between. Germline loops: CDR1 LGHNA, CDR2 YSLEER. The CDR3 runs 17 residues. CDR3 amino acids: CASSQEGGAGAYYEQYF. Here the CDR3 DNA reads TGCGCCAGCAGCCAAGAGGGAGGGGCGGGGGCGTACTACGAGCAGTACTTC.

The V and J genes are TRBV5-1 and TRBJ2-5, with 9 bases aligning to TRBD1. The trim removed 7 bases at V and 4 bases at J, leaving 5 bases unmatched. The CDR3 consists of 13 residues. Per the germline V gene, CDR1 is SGHRS and CDR2 is YFSETQ. For the CDR3, the DNA is TGCGCCAGCGAGGGACAGGGACGAGAGACCCAGTACTTC. Translation gives CASEGQGRETQYF. Complete variable domain (other parts from reference TRBV5-1 and TRBJ2-5): KAGVTQTPRYLIKTRGQQVTLSCSPISGHRSVSWYQQTPGQGLQFLFEYFSETQRNKGNFPGRFSGRQFSNSRSEMNVSTLELGDSALYLCASEGQGRETQYFGPGTRLLVL.

V usage is TRBV30 and J usage is TRBJ2-7, with TRBD2 matching 7 bases. V trimming: 7 bases; J trimming: 5 bases; junction bases outside the gene matches: 11. The V gene's germline CDR1 is GTSNPN and CDR2 SVGIG (reference sequence). CDR3 length: 13 residues. The CDR3 spells CASSGGSVDEQYF. The CDR3 DNA reads TGTGCCTCCTCCGGGGGGAGTGTCGACGAGCAGTACTTC.

The rearrangement joins TRBV5-1 to TRBJ2-3, with 9 bases lining up with TRBD2. Trimming at V came to 0 bases and at J to 2 bases, leaving 1 base not matched to a gene. The CDR3 contains 15 residues. Germline V gives CDR1 SGHRS, CDR2 YFSETQ. As DNA, the CDR3 is TGCGCCAGCAGCTTGGGACTAGCGGCCACAGATACGCAGTATTTT. It codes for CASSLGLAATDTQYF.

This rearrangement joins TRBV28 to TRBJ2-2, with 10 bases lining up with TRBD1. In germline, CDR1 is MDHEN, CDR2 SYDVKM. The CDR3 consists of 17 residues. The trim removed 5 bases at V and 6 bases at J, leaving 12 bases unmatched. The DNA of the CDR3 is TGTGCCAGCAGTCCCTACCCCGGGACAGGGGCGGCCGGGGAGCTGTTTTTT. It yields the protein CASSPYPGTGAAGELFF. Complete variable domain (other parts from reference TRBV28 and TRBJ2-2): DVKVTQSSRYLVKRTGEKVFLECVQDMDHENMFWYRQDPGLGLRLIYFSYDVKMKEKGDIPEGYSVSREKKERFSLILESASTNQTSMYLCASSPYPGTGAAGELFFGEGSRLTVL.